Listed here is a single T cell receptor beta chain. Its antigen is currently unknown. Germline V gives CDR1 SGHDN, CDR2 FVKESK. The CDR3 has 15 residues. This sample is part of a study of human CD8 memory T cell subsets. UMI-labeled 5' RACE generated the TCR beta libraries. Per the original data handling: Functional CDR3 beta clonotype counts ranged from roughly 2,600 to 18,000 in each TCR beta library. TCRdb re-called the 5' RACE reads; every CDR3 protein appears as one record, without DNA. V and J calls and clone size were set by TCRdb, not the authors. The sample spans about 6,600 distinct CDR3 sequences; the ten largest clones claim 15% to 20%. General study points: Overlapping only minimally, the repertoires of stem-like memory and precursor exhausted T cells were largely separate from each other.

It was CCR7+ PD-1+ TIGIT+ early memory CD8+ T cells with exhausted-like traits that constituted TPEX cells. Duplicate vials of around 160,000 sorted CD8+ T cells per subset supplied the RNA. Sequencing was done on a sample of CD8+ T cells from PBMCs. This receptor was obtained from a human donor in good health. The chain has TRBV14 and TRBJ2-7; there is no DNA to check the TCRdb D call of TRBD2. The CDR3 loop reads CASSLIAGEVHEQYF.